A selection of T cell receptor beta chains follows, all from one sample in a study of Ad26.COV2.S vaccination and SARS-CoV-2 variants. The method was immunoSEQ multiplex PCR; TCRdb's version includes in-frame clones alone and lacks a portion of them. The table shows about 320,000 clones, with about 86% occurring only once. Specimen: peripheral blood, collected in a trial of Ad26.COV2.S vaccine versus placebo. The receptors originated from a person aged 18-60 years who received the Ad26.COV2.S COVID-19 vaccine or a placebo. Both conserved end residues are part of each CDR3. D genes are given only for firm matches. For some rows the clone size is stated as once, few or many, or as a class when expanded; others skip it.

abundance | j_gene | d_gene | v_gene | CDR3nt | CDR3aa
NA | TRBJ2-7 | NA | TRBV30 | TGTGCCTGGAGTGTACGTGGGACCTACGAGCAGTACTTC | CAWSVRGTYEQYF
NA | TRBJ1-6 | NA | TRBV30 | TGTGCCTGGAGTCTCCTTAGGAGGGGCGGGAATTCACCCCTCCACTTT | CAWSLLRRGGNSPLHF
once | TRBJ2-1 | TRBD2 | TRBV9 | TGTGCCAGCAGCCCCCGACTAGCGGTTAATGAGCAGTTCTTC | CASSPRLAVNEQFF
NA | TRBJ2-7 | NA | TRBV6-5 | TGTGCCAGCAGTTACTCTCCAGGAACCTCCTACGAGCAGTACTTC | CASSYSPGTSYEQYF
NA | TRBJ1-5 | NA | TRBV5-6 | TGTGCCAGCAGCTTGCATGGGGGCGTTGGGAATCAGCCCCAGCATTTT | CASSLHGGVGNQPQHF
NA | TRBJ1-6 | TRBD1 | TRBV5-1 | TGCGCCAGCAGGGACAGGATCGGTTCCTATAATTCACCCCTCCACTTT | CASRDRIGSYNSPLHF
few | TRBJ1-2 | NA | TRBV2 | TGTGCCGCCGGGATAGGGGACTATGGCTACACCTTC | CAAGIGDYGYTF
NA | TRBJ2-2 | NA | TRBV2 | TGTGCCAGCAGTGATGGTAGCGGGGAGCTGTTTTTT | CASSDGSGELFF
NA | TRBJ1-5 | TRBD1 | TRBV6-2/TRBV6-3 | TGTGCCAGCAGTTCCACAGGGGGCGGTCAGCCCCAGCATTTT | CASSSTGGGQPQHF
NA | TRBJ1-5 | NA | TRBV4-2 | TGTGCCAGCAGCCCGCAGACCTCTCAGCCCCAGCATTTT | CASSPQTSQPQHF
NA | TRBJ2-3 | TRBD2 | TRBV4-3 | TGCGCCAGCAGCCAAGATCTGAGCGGGGGCACCCGAAGCACAGATACGCAGTATTTT | CASSQDLSGGTRSTDTQYF
NA | TRBJ1-4 | TRBD1 | TRBV6-2/TRBV6-3 | TGTGCCAGCAGTTGGACAGGGAGGACAACTAATGAAAAACTGTTTTTT | CASSWTGRTTNEKLFF
NA | TRBJ1-1 | NA | TRBV25-1 | TGTGCCAGCAGTGGGCCACGGAGGGCTTTCTTT | CASSGPRRAFF
NA | TRBJ2-5 | NA | TRBV15 | TGTGCCACCAGCAGAGATTTCGGAGAGACCCAGTACTTC | CATSRDFGETQYF
NA | TRBJ1-6 | TRBD1 | TRBV18 | TGTGCCAGCTCACCCCCCGACAGGGCATCACCCCTCCACTTT | CASSPPDRASPLHF
NA | TRBJ1-6 | TRBD1 | TRBV7-9 | TGTGCCAGCAGCCGCATGTGGGACAGGGCGTCACCCCTCCACTTT | CASSRMWDRASPLHF
once | TRBJ1-5 | TRBD1 | TRBV2 | TGTGCCAGCACCCAGGGGGGTATTCAGCCCCAGCATTTT | CASTQGGIQPQHF
NA | TRBJ1-1 | NA | TRBV11-2 | TGTGCCAGCAGCTTAGACGGCCCGGGGCGTTTCACTGAAGCTTTCTTT | CASSLDGPGRFTEAFF
NA | TRBJ2-7 | NA | TRBV11-2 | TGTGCCAGCACCAATACCGGGACGAAGGCCTACGAGCAGTACTTC | CASTNTGTKAYEQYF
few | TRBJ1-2 | TRBD1 | TRBV5-5 | TGTGCCAGCAGCTCTGTTGTATCGTCGAACAGGGGGTATGGCTACACCTTC | CASSSVVSSNRGYGYTF
NA | TRBJ2-3 | TRBD2 | TRBV7-9 | TGTGCCAGCAGCTCGTTAGCGGGGGCCTCGGGGAGTACGCAGTATTTT | CASSSLAGASGSTQYF
NA | TRBJ2-1 | TRBD2 | TRBV7-2 | TGTGCCAGCAGCTCGGGGACTAGCGTTTGGTCCTACAATGAGCAGTTCTTC | CASSSGTSVWSYNEQFF
NA | TRBJ1-1 | NA | TRBV9 | TGTGCCAGCAGCGTAGGGGGGCCCACTGAAGCTTTCTTT | CASSVGGPTEAFF
NA | TRBJ1-2 | NA | TRBV19 | TGTGCCAGTAGATCACAGGGCCAGGGCTATGGCTACACCTTC | CASRSQGQGYGYTF
NA | TRBJ1-6 | TRBD1 | TRBV6-6 | TGTGCCAGCAGTCACGGACAGGGCCCCAGGTCACCCCTCCACTTT | CASSHGQGPRSPLHF
few | TRBJ1-2 | TRBD1 | TRBV7-3 | TGTGCCAGCAGCTTAAGCGGCCGAGGGGGCGTTGGCTACACCTTC | CASSLSGRGGVGYTF
NA | TRBJ1-3 | NA | TRBV9 | TGTGCCAGCAGCGTAGAGGGGAGTTCCGGAAACACCATATATTTT | CASSVEGSSGNTIYF
NA | TRBJ2-4 | NA | TRBV30 | TGTGCCTGGAATGGGGGGCATGGGGCCAAAAACATTCAGTACTTC | CAWNGGHGAKNIQYF
NA | TRBJ1-3 | NA | TRBV12-5 | TGTGCTAGCACAATGGGACACTCTCGAGGTGGCACCATATATTTT | CASTMGHSRGGTIYF
NA | TRBJ2-4 | TRBD1 | TRBV27 | TGTGCCAGCAGTCGGTCCTCCCTCCAGGGACAGAAAAACATTCAGTACTTC | CASSRSSLQGQKNIQYF
NA | TRBJ1-3 | NA | TRBV6-6 | TGTGCCAGCAGCCGGACTCAATCACTCTCTGGAAACACCATATATTTT | CASSRTQSLSGNTIYF
NA | TRBJ1-1 | NA | TRBV18 | TGTGCCAGCTCTCGGGTAAGGTCCATGAACACTGAAGCTTTCTTT | CASSRVRSMNTEAFF
NA | TRBJ1-1 | NA | TRBV2 | TGTGCCAGCAGTGAAGCGGGGGGTCGTAGAGGGACTGAAGCTTTCTTT | CASSEAGGRRGTEAFF
once | TRBJ1-5 | NA | TRBV18 | TGTGCCAGCTCACTCGGACTTCTCCAGCCCCAGCATTTT | CASSLGLLQPQHF
NA | TRBJ2-1 | NA | TRBV3-1/TRBV3-2 | TGTGCCAGCAGCCAGACAGGAGGGCAGTTCTTC | CASSQTGGQFF
NA | TRBJ1-1 | NA | TRBV3-1/TRBV3-2 | TGTGCCAGCAGCTATTTTGGGGGGGACACTGAAGCTTTCTTT | CASSYFGGDTEAFF
NA | TRBJ1-2 | TRBD1 | TRBV9 | TGTGCCAGCAACCTAGGCCAGGGGGGTAGAGGCTACACCTTC | CASNLGQGGRGYTF
NA | TRBJ1-3 | TRBD1 | TRBV18 | TGTGCCAGCTCACCACTCGGACAGGGGGCCTTTGGAAACACCATATATTTT | CASSPLGQGAFGNTIYF
NA | TRBJ1-6 | NA | TRBV15 | TGTGCCACCAGCAGCTCCGGGCGACGCTCCTATAATTCACCCCTCCACTTT | CATSSSGRRSYNSPLHF
NA | TRBJ1-1 | NA | TRBV7-9 | TGTGCCAGCAGCCCACTCAGTCCGGGCCTCGGCAAAGATAAAGCTTTCTTT | CASSPLSPGLGKDKAFF
NA | TRBJ1-5 | TRBD1 | TRBV5-6 | TGTGCCAGCAGCTATACAGGGGTCGGGGTTGGGCAGCCCCAGCATTTT | CASSYTGVGVGQPQHF
NA | TRBJ1-6 | NA | TRBV7-9 | TGTGCCAGCAGCCCATCCACACAGGGAGGCAATTCACCCCTCCACTTT | CASSPSTQGGNSPLHF
NA | TRBJ1-6 | NA | TRBV4-2 | TGTGCCAGCAGCCAGCCAGACCGAGACCTCAGGGCCCTCCACTTT | CASSQPDRDLRALHF
NA | TRBJ2-1 | NA | TRBV7-9 | TGTGCCAGCAGCTTAGCCACCCTAGGTGAGCGCTCCTACAATGAGCAGTTCTTC | CASSLATLGERSYNEQFF
NA | TRBJ2-3 | TRBD1 | TRBV4-1 | TGCGCCAGCAGCCGGATAACAGGGGGGACGGCAGATACGCAGTATTTT | CASSRITGGTADTQYF
NA | TRBJ2-2 | TRBD1 | TRBV7-8 | TGTGCCGGGAGAGACCGGGACAGGAAGAAGGAGCTGTTTTTT | CAGRDRDRKKELFF
NA | TRBJ1-1 | NA | TRBV18 | TGTGCCAGCTCACCAGGGCCAGGGGACACTGAAGCTTTCTTT | CASSPGPGDTEAFF
NA | TRBJ2-1 | TRBD2 | TRBV7-2 | TGTGCCAGCAGCTTATTACGTAGACCGGGGGGCTACAATGAGCAGTTCTTC | CASSLLRRPGGYNEQFF
NA | TRBJ1-2 | NA | TRBV6-5 | TGTGCCAGCAGATACGGAGCTACTAACTATGGCTACACCTTC | CASRYGATNYGYTF
NA | TRBJ1-2 | NA | TRBV7-2 | TGTGCCAGCAGCCGAGGGGGAACAGGCGGCTACACCTTC | CASSRGGTGGYTF
NA | TRBJ2-5 | NA | TRBV5-1 | TGCGCCAGCAGCTTGGCGGGTAGGGCGGGGCAGGAGACCCAGTACTTC | CASSLAGRAGQETQYF